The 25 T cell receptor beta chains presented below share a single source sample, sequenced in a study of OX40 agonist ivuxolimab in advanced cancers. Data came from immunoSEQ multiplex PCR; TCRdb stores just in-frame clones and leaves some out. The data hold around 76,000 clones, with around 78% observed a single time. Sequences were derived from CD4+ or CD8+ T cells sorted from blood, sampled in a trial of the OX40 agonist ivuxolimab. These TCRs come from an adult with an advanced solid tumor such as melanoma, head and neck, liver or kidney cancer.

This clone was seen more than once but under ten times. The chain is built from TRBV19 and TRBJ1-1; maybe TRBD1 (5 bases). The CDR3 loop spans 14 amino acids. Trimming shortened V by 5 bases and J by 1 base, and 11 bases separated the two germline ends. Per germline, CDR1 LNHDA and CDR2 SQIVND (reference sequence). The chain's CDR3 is CASSPQGGNTEAFF. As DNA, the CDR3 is TGTGCCAGTAGTCCGCAGGGCGGGAACACTGAAGCTTTCTTT.

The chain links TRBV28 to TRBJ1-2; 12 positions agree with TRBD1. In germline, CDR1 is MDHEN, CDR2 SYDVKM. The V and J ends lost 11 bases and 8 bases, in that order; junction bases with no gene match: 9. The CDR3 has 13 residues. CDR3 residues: CAVKGQGARGYTF. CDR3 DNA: TGTGCCGTAAAGGGACAGGGGGCGCGGGGCTACACCTTC.

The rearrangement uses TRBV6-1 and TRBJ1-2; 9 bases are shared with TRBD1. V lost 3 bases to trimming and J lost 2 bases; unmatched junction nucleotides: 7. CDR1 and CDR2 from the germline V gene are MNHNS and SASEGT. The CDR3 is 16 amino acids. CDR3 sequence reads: CASSELGQGLNYGYTF. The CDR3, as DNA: TGTGCCAGCAGTGAGCTCGGACAGGGGCTGAACTATGGCTACACCTTC.

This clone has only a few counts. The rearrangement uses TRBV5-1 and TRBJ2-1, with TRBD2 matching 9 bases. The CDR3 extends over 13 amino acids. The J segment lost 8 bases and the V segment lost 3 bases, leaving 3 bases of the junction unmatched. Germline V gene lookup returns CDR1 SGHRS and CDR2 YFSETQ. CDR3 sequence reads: CASSSRGGDEQFF. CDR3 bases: TGCGCCAGCAGCTCGCGGGGGGGCGATGAGCAGTTCTTC.

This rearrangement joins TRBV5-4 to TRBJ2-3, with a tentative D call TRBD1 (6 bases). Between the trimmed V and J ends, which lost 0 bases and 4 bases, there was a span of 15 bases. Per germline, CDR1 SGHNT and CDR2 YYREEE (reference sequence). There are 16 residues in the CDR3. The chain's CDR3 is CASSLDSGAGADTQYF. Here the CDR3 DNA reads TGTGCCAGCAGCTTGGATTCAGGGGCCGGGGCAGATACGCAGTATTTT.

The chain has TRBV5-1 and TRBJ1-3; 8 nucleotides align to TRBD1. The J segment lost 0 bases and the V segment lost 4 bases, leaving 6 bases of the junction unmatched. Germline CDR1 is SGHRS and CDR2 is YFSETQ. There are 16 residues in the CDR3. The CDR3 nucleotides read TGCGCCAGCAGCCCGCGGACAGGGCGCTCTGGAAACACCATATATTTT. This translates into CASSPRTGRSGNTIYF.

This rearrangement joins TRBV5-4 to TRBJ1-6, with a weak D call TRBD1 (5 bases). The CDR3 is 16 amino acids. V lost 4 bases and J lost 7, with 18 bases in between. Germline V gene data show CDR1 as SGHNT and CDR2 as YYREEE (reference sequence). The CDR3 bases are TGTGCCAGCAGCCCAGGGACGGCCGGTCCGAATTCACCCCTCCACTTT. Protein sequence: CASSPGTAGPNSPLHF.

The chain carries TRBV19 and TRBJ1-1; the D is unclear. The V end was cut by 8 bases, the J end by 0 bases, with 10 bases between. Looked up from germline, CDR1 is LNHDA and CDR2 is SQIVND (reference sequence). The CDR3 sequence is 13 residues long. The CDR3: CASFSQMNTEAFF. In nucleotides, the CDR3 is TGTGCCAGTTTTTCACAAATGAACACTGAAGCTTTCTTT.

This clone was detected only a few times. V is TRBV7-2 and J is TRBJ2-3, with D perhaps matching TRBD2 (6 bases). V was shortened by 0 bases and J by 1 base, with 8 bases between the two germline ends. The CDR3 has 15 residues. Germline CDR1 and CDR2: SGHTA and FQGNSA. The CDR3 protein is CASSLASGGTDTQYF. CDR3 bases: TGTGCCAGCAGCTTAGCTAGCGGTGGCACAGATACGCAGTATTTT.

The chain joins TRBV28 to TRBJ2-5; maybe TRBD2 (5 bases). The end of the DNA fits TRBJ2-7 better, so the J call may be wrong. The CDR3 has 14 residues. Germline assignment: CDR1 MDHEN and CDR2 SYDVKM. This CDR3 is CASTLRGPTYEQYF. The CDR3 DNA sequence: TGTGCCAGCACATTACGGGGTCCAACCTACGAGCAGTACTTC.

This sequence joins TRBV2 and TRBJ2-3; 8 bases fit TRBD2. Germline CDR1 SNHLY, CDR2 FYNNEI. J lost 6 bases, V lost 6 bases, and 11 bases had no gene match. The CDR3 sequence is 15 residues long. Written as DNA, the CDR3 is TGTGCCAGCAGGAGGACTCCGGGAGGGTTGGATACGCAGTATTTT. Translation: CASRRTPGGLDTQYF.

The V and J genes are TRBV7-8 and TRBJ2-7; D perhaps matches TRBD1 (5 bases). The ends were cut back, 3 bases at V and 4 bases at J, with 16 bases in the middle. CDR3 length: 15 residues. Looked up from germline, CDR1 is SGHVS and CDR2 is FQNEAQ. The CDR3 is CASSFAAGQGYEQYF. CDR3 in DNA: TGTGCCAGCAGCTTCGCTGCCGGTCAGGGTTACGAGCAGTACTTC.

The CDR3 here is CASSLAGGLSTDTQYF. CDR3 coding DNA: TGTGCCAGCAGCTTGGCGGGGGGCCTTAGCACAGATACGCAGTATTTT. J is TRBJ2-3 and V is TRBV5-4; TRBD2 might be the D (7 bases). Germline CDR1 is SGHNT and CDR2 is YYREEE (reference sequence). V was cut by 0 bases and J by 0 bases, with 11 bases left in between. The CDR3 is made up of 16 amino acids.

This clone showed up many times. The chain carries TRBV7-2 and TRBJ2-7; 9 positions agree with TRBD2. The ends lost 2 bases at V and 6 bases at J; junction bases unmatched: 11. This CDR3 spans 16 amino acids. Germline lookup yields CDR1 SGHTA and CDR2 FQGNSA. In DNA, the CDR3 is TGTGCCAGCAGCTTATCGGGAAGGCGGGAGGGTCCCGAGCAGTACTTC. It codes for CASSLSGRREGPEQYF. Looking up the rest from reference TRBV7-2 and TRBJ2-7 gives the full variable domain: GAGVSQSPSNKVTEKGKDVELRCDPISGHTALYWYRQSLGQGLEFLIYFQGNSAPDKSGLPSDRFSAERTGGSVSTLTIQRTQQEDSAVYLCASSLSGRREGPEQYFGPGTRLTVT.

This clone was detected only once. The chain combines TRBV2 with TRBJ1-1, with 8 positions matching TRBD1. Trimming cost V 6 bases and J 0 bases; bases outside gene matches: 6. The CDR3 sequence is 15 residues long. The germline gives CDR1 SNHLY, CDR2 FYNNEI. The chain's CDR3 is CASRGTGVMNTEAFF. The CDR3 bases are TGTGCCAGCAGAGGGACAGGAGTTATGAACACTGAAGCTTTCTTT.

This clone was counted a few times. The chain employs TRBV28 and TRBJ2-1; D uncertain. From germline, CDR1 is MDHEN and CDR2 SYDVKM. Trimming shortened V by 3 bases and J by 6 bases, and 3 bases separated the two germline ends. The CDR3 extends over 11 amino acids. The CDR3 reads CASSLVNEQFF. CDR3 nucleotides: TGTGCCAGCAGTTTGGTCAATGAGCAGTTCTTC. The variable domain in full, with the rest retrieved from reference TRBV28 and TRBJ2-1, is DVKVTQSSRYLVKRTGEKVFLECVQDMDHENMFWYRQDPGLGLRLIYFSYDVKMKEKGDIPEGYSVSREKKERFSLILESASTNQTSMYLCASSLVNEQFFGPGTRLTVL.

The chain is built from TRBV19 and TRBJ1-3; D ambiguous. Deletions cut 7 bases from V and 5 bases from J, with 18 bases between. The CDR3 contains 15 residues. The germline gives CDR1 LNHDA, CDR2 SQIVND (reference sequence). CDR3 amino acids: CASISHQEGRNTIYF. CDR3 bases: TGTGCCAGTATATCCCACCAAGAGGGAAGAAACACCATATATTTT.

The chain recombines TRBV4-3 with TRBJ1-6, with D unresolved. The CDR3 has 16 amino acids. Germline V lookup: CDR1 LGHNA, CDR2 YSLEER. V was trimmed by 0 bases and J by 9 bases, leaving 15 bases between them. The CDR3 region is CASSQDDDLSTSPLHF. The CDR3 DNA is TGCGCCAGCAGCCAAGATGACGACCTTTCTACTTCACCCCTCCACTTT.

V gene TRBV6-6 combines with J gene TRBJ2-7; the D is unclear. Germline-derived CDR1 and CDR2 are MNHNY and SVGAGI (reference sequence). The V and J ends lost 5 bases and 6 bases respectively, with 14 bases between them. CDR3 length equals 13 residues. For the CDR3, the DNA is TGTGCCAGCAGTCTTACGGCCGTAGCCGAGCAGTACTTC. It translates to CASSLTAVAEQYF.

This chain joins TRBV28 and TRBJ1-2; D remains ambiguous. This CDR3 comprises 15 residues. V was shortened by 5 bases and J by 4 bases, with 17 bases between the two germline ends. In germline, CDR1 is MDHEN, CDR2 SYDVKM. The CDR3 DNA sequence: TGTGCCAGCAGTGTACCCCAGCGGTTAATCTATGGCTACACCTTC. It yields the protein CASSVPQRLIYGYTF.

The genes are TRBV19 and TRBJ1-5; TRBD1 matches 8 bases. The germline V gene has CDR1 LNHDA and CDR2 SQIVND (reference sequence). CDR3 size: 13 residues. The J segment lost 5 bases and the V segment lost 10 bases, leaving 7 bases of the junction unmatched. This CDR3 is CATATGGHQPQHF. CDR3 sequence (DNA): TGTGCCACCGCCACAGGGGGGCATCAGCCCCAGCATTTT.

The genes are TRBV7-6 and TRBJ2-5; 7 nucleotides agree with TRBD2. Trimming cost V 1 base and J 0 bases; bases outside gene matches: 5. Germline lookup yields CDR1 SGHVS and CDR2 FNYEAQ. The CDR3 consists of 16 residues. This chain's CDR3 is CASSLVGLVHQETQYF. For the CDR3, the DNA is TGTGCCAGCAGCTTAGTAGGACTAGTCCACCAAGAGACCCAGTACTTC.

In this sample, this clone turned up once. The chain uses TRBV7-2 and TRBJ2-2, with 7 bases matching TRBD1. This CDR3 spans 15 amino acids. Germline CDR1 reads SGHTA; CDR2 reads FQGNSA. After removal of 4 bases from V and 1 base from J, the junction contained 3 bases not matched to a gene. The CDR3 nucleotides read TGTGCCAGCAGCTACCGGGACAGGAACACCGGGGAGCTGTTTTTT. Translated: CASSYRDRNTGELFF.

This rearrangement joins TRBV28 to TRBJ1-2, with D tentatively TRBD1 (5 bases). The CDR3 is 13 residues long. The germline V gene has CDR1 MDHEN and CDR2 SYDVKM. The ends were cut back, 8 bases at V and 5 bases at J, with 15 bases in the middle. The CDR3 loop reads CASLVGDAYGYTF. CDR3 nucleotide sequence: TGTGCCAGCCTGGTGGGGGATGCGTATGGCTACACCTTC.

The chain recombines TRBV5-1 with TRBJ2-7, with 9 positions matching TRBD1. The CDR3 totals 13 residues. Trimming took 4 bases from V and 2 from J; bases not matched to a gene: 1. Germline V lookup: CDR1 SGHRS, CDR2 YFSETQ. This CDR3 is CASSRDRAYEQYF. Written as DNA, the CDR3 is TGCGCCAGCAGCCGGGACAGGGCCTACGAGCAGTACTTC.